The rows below give T cell receptor beta chains drawn from one sample of a study of CD8+ T cells in alopecia areata. Assay used: immunoSEQ multiplex PCR; TCRdb lists only in-frame clones, some missing. Here the sample spans 150,000 to 200,000 clones, just over 65% being singletons. Sample: CD4+ T cells sorted from blood, taken at week 4, from a patient treated with tofacitinib. These receptors came from a human donor with alopecia areata. Both conserved end residues are part of each CDR3. The D gene is left open where the match is weak. Clone sizes are given selectively: once, few, many, or a class where the clone is expanded.

J gene: TRBJ2-5; clone size: NA; V gene: TRBV7-9; D gene: NA; CDR3 DNA: TGTGCCAGCAGCCCCCCAAGTTCTGCGGAGACCCAGTACTTC; CDR3 protein: CASSPPSSAETQYF
J gene: TRBJ2-7; clone size: NA; V gene: TRBV27; D gene: TRBD2; CDR3 DNA: TGTGCCAGCAGTCCACGCGGGGGGGGCAAGGGCGAGCAGTACTTC; CDR3 protein: CASSPRGGGKGEQYF
J gene: TRBJ1-5; clone size: NA; V gene: TRBV30; D gene: NA; CDR3 DNA: TGTGCCTGGAGTGTCAGGGGCCATCAGCCCCAGCATTTT; CDR3 protein: CAWSVRGHQPQHF
J gene: TRBJ1-4; clone size: NA; V gene: TRBV25-1; D gene: NA; CDR3 DNA: TGTGCCAGCAGTGAAGGGGCTTATGGTTTGGAAGAAAAACTGTTTTTT; CDR3 protein: CASSEGAYGLEEKLFF
J gene: TRBJ2-1; clone size: NA; V gene: TRBV9; D gene: TRBD1; CDR3 DNA: TGTGCCAGCAGCGTAGAACCCGGGACAGTCTACAATGAGCAGTTCTTC; CDR3 protein: CASSVEPGTVYNEQFF
J gene: TRBJ2-7; clone size: NA; V gene: TRBV6-1; D gene: NA; CDR3 DNA: TGTGCCAGCAGTGAAGGGGACGAGCAGTACTTC; CDR3 protein: CASSEGDEQYF
J gene: TRBJ2-1; clone size: NA; V gene: TRBV30; D gene: NA; CDR3 DNA: TGTGCCTGGAAGGATAGCTCCTACAATGAGCAGTTCTTC; CDR3 protein: CAWKDSSYNEQFF
J gene: TRBJ1-5; clone size: NA; V gene: TRBV30; D gene: NA; CDR3 DNA: TGTGCCTGGAGTGTACAGAAAACTAACAATCAGCCCCAGCATTTT; CDR3 protein: CAWSVQKTNNQPQHF
J gene: TRBJ1-1; clone size: NA; V gene: TRBV30; D gene: NA; CDR3 DNA: TGTGCCTGGGGGTGGAAGGGGCGGAACACTGAAGCTTTCTTT; CDR3 protein: CAWGWKGRNTEAFF
J gene: TRBJ2-7; clone size: NA; V gene: TRBV7-9; D gene: NA; CDR3 DNA: TGTGCCAGCAGCTTAGTGAACAGGGCTCACGAGCAGTACTTC; CDR3 protein: CASSLVNRAHEQYF
J gene: TRBJ1-2; clone size: NA; V gene: TRBV6-5; D gene: NA; CDR3 DNA: TGTGCCAGCAGTTACCAAGGGCTGGGCTACACCTTC; CDR3 protein: CASSYQGLGYTF
J gene: TRBJ2-7; clone size: NA; V gene: TRBV29-1; D gene: TRBD2; CDR3 DNA: TGCAGCGTGGGGGGGGACTACGAGCAGTACTTC; CDR3 protein: CSVGGDYEQYF
J gene: TRBJ1-2; clone size: NA; V gene: TRBV29-1; D gene: TRBD1; CDR3 DNA: TGCAGCGTTGGACCTGGGACAGGGATGAGGGGCTACACCTTC; CDR3 protein: CSVGPGTGMRGYTF
J gene: TRBJ2-7; clone size: NA; V gene: TRBV6-6; D gene: NA; CDR3 DNA: TGTGCCAGCGGGCGGCAAGAGCAGTACTTC; CDR3 protein: CASGRQEQYF
J gene: TRBJ2-6; clone size: NA; V gene: TRBV30; D gene: NA; CDR3 DNA: TGTGCCTGGGAGGAAAGTGCGCGGGGGGCCAACGTCCTGACTTTC; CDR3 protein: CAWEESARGANVLTF
J gene: TRBJ2-7; clone size: NA; V gene: TRBV18; D gene: NA; CDR3 DNA: TGTGCCAGCTCAGACACCATGGCGGGGGCTTCCGAGCAGTACTTC; CDR3 protein: CASSDTMAGASEQYF
J gene: TRBJ2-3; clone size: NA; V gene: TRBV29-1; D gene: TRBD1; CDR3 DNA: TGCAGCGCCGGACAGGCGGTACGTGATACGCAGTATTTT; CDR3 protein: CSAGQAVRDTQYF
J gene: TRBJ2-2; clone size: few; V gene: TRBV29-1; D gene: NA; CDR3 DNA: TGCAGCGCCCGACAGAGTAACACCGGGGAGCTGTTTTTT; CDR3 protein: CSARQSNTGELFF
J gene: TRBJ2-3; clone size: NA; V gene: TRBV6-1; D gene: NA; CDR3 DNA: TGTGCCAGCAGTGAACCGGGAAAGGGTAGGTCAGATACGCAGTATTTT; CDR3 protein: CASSEPGKGRSDTQYF
J gene: TRBJ2-5; clone size: NA; V gene: TRBV7-2; D gene: TRBD1; CDR3 DNA: TGTGCCAGCAGCTACCGGGACAGACTACAAGAGACCCAGTACTTC; CDR3 protein: CASSYRDRLQETQYF
J gene: TRBJ2-7; clone size: NA; V gene: TRBV7-9; D gene: TRBD2; CDR3 DNA: TGTGCCAGCAGCTTCGGGTCGGGGGGTCCCTACGAGCAGTACTTC; CDR3 protein: CASSFGSGGPYEQYF
J gene: TRBJ1-2; clone size: NA; V gene: TRBV7-2; D gene: TRBD1; CDR3 DNA: TGTGCCAGCAGCTCCGCCGGGGACAGGGGGTTTCGTGGCTACACCTTC; CDR3 protein: CASSSAGDRGFRGYTF
J gene: TRBJ2-1; clone size: NA; V gene: TRBV9; D gene: NA; CDR3 DNA: TGTGCCAGCAGCACTCAGGTCGGAAATGAGCAGTTCTTC; CDR3 protein: CASSTQVGNEQFF
J gene: TRBJ2-5; clone size: NA; V gene: TRBV2; D gene: NA; CDR3 DNA: TGTGCCAGCAGCTACGAGCGGGACAGCTCGTACTTC; CDR3 protein: CASSYERDSSYF
J gene: TRBJ1-2; clone size: NA; V gene: TRBV30; D gene: NA; CDR3 DNA: TGTGCCTGGAGTGTACGGGGGGGAAGTGGCTACACCTTC; CDR3 protein: CAWSVRGGSGYTF
J gene: TRBJ1-2; clone size: NA; V gene: TRBV4-3; D gene: NA; CDR3 DNA: TGCGCCAGCAGCCAAGATGGCAGGAGCTATGGCTACACCTTC; CDR3 protein: CASSQDGRSYGYTF
J gene: TRBJ1-2; clone size: NA; V gene: TRBV27; D gene: NA; CDR3 DNA: TGTGCCAGCAGTTTCTCGGACGGAGGGAATGGCTACACCTTC; CDR3 protein: CASSFSDGGNGYTF
J gene: TRBJ2-2; clone size: few; V gene: TRBV5-5; D gene: NA; CDR3 DNA: TGTGCCAGCAGCCCAGTTACAGTCAGGTGGGGCACCGGGGAGCTGTTTTTT; CDR3 protein: CASSPVTVRWGTGELFF
J gene: TRBJ1-4; clone size: NA; V gene: TRBV5-1; D gene: NA; CDR3 DNA: TGCGCCAGCAGACCCGGAGCAACTAATGAAAAACTGTTTTTT; CDR3 protein: CASRPGATNEKLFF
J gene: TRBJ2-7; clone size: NA; V gene: TRBV5-1; D gene: TRBD1; CDR3 DNA: TGCGCCAGCAGCGAAGGACAGGGGGCGGTGGTCTACGAGCAGTACTTC; CDR3 protein: CASSEGQGAVVYEQYF
J gene: TRBJ2-1; clone size: NA; V gene: TRBV11-2; D gene: NA; CDR3 DNA: TGTGCCAGCAGCTTAGCGGGTACAAGCTCCTACAATGAGCAGTTCTTC; CDR3 protein: CASSLAGTSSYNEQFF
J gene: TRBJ2-3; clone size: NA; V gene: TRBV11-3; D gene: NA; CDR3 DNA: TGTGCCAGCAGCAGGGGCGGAGGCACAGATACGCAGTATTTT; CDR3 protein: CASSRGGGTDTQYF
J gene: TRBJ1-6; clone size: NA; V gene: TRBV7-9; D gene: TRBD1; CDR3 DNA: TGTGCCAGCAGCTTAGACAGGGGGCGTTCACCCCTCCACTTT; CDR3 protein: CASSLDRGRSPLHF
J gene: TRBJ1-5; clone size: NA; V gene: TRBV14; D gene: NA; CDR3 DNA: TGTGCCAGCAGCCAAGGCGAGACAGAGGCTTCTGCAGCTTCTTATAGCAATCAGCCCCAGCATTTT; CDR3 protein: CASSQGETEASAASYSNQPQHF
J gene: TRBJ1-2; clone size: NA; V gene: TRBV30; D gene: NA; CDR3 DNA: TGTGCCTGGAGTGGAGGGTACGGCTACACCTTC; CDR3 protein: CAWSGGYGYTF
J gene: TRBJ2-5; clone size: NA; V gene: TRBV29-1; D gene: NA; CDR3 DNA: TGCAGCGTTGAAGTCCAGCGAGAAGAGACCCAGTACTTC; CDR3 protein: CSVEVQREETQYF